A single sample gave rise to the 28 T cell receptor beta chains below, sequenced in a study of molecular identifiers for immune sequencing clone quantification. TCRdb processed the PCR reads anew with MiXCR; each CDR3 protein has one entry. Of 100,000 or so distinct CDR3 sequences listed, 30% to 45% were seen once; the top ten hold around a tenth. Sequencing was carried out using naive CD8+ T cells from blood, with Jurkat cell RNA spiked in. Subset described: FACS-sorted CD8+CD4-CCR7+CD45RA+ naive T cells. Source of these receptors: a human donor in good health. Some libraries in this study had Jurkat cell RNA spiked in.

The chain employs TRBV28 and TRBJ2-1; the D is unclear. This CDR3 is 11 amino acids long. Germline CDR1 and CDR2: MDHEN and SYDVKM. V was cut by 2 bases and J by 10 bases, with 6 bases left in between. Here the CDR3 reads CASSLEYEQFF. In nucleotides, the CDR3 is TGTGCCAGCAGTTTAGAGTACGAGCAGTTCTTC.

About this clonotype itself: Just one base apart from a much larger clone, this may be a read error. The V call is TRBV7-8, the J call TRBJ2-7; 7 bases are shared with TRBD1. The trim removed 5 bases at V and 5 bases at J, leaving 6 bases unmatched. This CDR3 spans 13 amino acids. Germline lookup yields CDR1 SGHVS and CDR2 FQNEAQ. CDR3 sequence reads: CASSLGQINEQYF. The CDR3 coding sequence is TGTGCCAGCAGCCTGGGACAGATCAACGAGCAGTACTTC.

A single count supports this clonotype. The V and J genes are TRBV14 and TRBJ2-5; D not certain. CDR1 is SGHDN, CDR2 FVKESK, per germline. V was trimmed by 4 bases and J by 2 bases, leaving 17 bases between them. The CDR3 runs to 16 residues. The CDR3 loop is CASSRRRRRIQETQYF. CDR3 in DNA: TGTGCCAGCAGCCGAAGAAGACGGCGGATTCAAGAGACCCAGTACTTC.

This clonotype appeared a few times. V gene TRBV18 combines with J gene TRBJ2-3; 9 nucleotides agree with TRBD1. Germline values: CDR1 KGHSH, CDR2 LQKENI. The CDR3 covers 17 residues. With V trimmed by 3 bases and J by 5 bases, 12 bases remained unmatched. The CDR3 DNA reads TGTGCCAGCTCACCGAGTGGGGACAGGGTATTTGGAGATACGCAGTATTTT. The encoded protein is CASSPSGDRVFGDTQYF.

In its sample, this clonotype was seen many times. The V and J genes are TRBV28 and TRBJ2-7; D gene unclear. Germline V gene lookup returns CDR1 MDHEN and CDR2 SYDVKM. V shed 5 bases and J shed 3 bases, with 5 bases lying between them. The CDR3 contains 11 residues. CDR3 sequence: CASSINYEQYF. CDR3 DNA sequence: TGTGCCAGCAGTATAAACTACGAGCAGTACTTC.

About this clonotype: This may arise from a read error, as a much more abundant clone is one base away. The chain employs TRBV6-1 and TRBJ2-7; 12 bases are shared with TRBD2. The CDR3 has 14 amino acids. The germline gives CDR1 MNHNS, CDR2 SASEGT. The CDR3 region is CASCETSGSFEQYF. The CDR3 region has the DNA TGTGCCAGCTGTGAGACTAGCGGGAGTTTCGAGCAGTACTTC.

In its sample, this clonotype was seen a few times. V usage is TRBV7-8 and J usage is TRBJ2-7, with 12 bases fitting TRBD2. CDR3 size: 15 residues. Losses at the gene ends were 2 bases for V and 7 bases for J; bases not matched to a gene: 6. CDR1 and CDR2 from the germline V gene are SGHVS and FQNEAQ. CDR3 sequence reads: CASSLSSGLAGEQYF. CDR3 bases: TGTGCCAGCAGCTTATCCTCGGGACTAGCGGGTGAGCAGTACTTC.

The CDR3 sequence: CASSSNRDIPNIQYF. The DNA of the CDR3 is TGTGCCAGCTCATCAAACCGGGACATCCCAAACATTCAGTACTTC. The V call is TRBV18, the J call TRBJ2-4; D perhaps matches TRBD1 (6 bases). The CDR3 loop spans 15 amino acids. Trimming cost V 5 bases and J 6 bases, with 17 bases left between them. The germline CDR1 and CDR2 sequences are KGHSH and LQKENI.

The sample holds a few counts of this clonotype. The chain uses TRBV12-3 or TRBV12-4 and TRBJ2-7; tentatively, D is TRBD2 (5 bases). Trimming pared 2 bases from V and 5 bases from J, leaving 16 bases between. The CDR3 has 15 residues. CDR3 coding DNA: TGTGCCAGCAGTTTAACAGTGTTCGGACTCCACGAGCAGTACTTC. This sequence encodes CASSLTVFGLHEQYF.

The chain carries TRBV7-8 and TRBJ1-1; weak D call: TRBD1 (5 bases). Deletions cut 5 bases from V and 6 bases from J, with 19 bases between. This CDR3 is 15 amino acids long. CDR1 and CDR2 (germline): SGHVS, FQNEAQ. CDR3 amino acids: CASSTSGLYTSEAFF. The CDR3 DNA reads TGTGCCAGCAGCACCTCAGGGTTGTACACCTCTGAAGCTTTCTTT.

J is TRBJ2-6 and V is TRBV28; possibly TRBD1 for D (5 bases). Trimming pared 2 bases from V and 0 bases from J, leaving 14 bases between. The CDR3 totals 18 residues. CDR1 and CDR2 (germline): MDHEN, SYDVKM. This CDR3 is CASSLPSDRISGANVLTF. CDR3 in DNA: TGTGCCAGCAGTTTACCCTCCGACAGAATCTCTGGGGCCAACGTCCTGACTTTC.

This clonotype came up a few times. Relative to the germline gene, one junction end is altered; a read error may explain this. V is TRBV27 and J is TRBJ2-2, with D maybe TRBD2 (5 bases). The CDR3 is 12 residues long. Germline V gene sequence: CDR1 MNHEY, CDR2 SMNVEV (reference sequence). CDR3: CASSLSSGELIF. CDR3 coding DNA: TGTGCCAGCAGTTTATCTTCCGGGGAGCTGATTTTT.

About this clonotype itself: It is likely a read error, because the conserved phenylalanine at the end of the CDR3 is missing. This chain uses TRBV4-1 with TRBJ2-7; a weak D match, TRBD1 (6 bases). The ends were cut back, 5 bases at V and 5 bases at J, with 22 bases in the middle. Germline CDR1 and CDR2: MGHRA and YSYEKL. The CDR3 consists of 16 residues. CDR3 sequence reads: CASSVKGPGAPHEQYI. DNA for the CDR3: TGCGCCAGCAGCGTAAAAGGCCCAGGGGCCCCCCACGAGCAGTACATC.

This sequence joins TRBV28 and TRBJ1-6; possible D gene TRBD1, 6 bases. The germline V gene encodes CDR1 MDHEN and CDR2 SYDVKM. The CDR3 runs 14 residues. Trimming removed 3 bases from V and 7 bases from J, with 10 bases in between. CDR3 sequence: CASSFAGANSPLHF. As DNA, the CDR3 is TGTGCCAGCAGTTTCGCAGGGGCAAATTCACCCCTCCACTTT.

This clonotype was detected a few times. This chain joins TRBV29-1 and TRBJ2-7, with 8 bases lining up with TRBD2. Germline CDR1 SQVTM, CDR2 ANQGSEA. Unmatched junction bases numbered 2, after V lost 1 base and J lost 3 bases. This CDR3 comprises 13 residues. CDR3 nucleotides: TGCAGCGTTGAAGGCGGGAGGCTCTACGAGCAGTACTTC. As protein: CSVEGGRLYEQYF.

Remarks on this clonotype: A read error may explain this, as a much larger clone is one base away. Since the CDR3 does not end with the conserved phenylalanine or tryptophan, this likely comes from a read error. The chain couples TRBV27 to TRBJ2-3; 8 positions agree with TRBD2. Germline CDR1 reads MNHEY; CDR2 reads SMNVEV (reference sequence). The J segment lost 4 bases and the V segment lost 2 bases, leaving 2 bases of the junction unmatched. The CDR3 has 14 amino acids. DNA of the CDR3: TGTGCCAGCAGTTTAGGACTAGCTCCAGATACGCAGTATTTA. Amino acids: CASSLGLAPDTQYL.

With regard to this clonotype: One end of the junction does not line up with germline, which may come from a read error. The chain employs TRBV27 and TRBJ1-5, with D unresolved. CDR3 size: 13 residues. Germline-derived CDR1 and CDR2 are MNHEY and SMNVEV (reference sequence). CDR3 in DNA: TGTGCCAGCAATTACGGAAGCAATCAGCCCCAGCGTTTT. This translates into CASNYGSNQPQRF.

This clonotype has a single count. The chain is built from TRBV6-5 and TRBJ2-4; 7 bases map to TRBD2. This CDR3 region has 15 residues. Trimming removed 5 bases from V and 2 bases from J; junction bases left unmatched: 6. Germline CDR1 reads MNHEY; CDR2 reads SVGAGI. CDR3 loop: CASSAGLFSKNIQYF. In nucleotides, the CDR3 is TGTGCCAGCAGTGCGGGACTATTCTCCAAAAACATTCAGTACTTC.

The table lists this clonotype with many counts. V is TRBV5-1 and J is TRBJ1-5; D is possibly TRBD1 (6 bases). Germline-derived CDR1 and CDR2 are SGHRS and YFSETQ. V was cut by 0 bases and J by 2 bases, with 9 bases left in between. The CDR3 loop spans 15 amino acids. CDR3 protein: CASSLAPGGNQPQHF. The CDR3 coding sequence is TGCGCCAGCAGCTTGGCCCCAGGGGGCAATCAGCCCCAGCATTTT. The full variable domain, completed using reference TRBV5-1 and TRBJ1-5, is KAGVTQTPRYLIKTRGQQVTLSCSPISGHRSVSWYQQTPGQGLQFLFEYFSETQRNKGNFPGRFSGRQFSNSRSEMNVSTLELGDSALYLCASSLAPGGNQPQHFGDGTRLSIL.

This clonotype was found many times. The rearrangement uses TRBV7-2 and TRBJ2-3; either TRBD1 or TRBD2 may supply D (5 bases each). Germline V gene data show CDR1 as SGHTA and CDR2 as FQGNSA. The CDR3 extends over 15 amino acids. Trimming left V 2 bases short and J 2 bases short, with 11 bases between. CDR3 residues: CASSLFGGFTDTQYF. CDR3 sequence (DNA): TGTGCCAGCAGCTTATTTGGGGGTTTCACAGATACGCAGTATTTT.

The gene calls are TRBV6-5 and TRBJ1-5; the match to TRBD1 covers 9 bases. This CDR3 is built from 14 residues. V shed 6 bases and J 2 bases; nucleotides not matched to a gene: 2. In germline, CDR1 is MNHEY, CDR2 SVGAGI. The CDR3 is CASRQGARNQPQHF. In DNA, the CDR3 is TGTGCCAGCAGACAGGGGGCCCGCAATCAGCCCCAGCATTTT.

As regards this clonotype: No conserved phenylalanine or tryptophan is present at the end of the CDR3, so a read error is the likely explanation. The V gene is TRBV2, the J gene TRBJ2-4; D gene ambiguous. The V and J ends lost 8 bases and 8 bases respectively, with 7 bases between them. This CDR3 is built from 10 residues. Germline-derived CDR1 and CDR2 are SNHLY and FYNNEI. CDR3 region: CASRFYIQYI. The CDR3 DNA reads TGTGCCAGCCGTTTTTACATTCAGTACATC.

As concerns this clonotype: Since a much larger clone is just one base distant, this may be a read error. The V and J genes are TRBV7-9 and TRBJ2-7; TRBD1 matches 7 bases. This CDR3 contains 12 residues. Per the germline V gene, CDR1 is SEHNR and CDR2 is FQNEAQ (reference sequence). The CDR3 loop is CASSMGQSEQCF. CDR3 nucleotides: TGTGCCAGCAGCATGGGACAGAGCGAGCAGTGCTTC.

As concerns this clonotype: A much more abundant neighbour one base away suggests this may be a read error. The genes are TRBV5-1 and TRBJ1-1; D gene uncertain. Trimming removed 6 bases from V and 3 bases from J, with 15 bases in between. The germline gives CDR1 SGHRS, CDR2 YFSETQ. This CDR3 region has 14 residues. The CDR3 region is CASILTRLDTEAFF. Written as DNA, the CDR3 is TGCGCCAGCATTCTAACAAGGTTGGACACTGAAGCTTTCTTT. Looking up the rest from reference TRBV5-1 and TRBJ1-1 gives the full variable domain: KAGVTQTPRYLIKTRGQQVTLSCSPISGHRSVSWYQQTPGQGLQFLFEYFSETQRNKGNFPGRFSGRQFSNSRSEMNVSTLELGDSALYLCASILTRLDTEAFFGQGTRLTVV.

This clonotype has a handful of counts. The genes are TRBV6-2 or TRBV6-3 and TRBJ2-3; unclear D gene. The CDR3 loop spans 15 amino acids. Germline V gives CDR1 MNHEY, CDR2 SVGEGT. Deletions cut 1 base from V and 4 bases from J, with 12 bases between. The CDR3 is CASSYYLSPADTQYF. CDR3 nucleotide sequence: TGTGCCAGCAGTTACTACCTATCTCCTGCAGATACGCAGTATTTT.

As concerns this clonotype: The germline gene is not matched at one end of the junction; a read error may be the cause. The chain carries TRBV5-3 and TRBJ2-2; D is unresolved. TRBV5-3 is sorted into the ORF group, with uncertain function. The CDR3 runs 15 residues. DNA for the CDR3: TGTGCCAGCAGCTTTTCTCGAATTAACACCGGGGAGCTGTTTTTT. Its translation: CASSFSRINTGELFF.

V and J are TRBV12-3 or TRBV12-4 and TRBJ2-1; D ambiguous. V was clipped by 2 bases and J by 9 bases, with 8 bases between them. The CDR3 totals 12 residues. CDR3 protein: CASSLSGIEQFF. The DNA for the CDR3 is TGTGCCAGCAGTTTATCTGGGATTGAGCAGTTCTTC.

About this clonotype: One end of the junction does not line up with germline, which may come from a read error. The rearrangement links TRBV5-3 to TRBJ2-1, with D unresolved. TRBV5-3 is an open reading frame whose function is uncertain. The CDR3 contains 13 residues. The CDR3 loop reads CTSSFPELNEQFF. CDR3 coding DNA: TGTACCAGCAGTTTTCCCGAACTTAATGAGCAGTTCTTC.